The source of this T cell receptor (beta chain) is a study of shared clonotypes between healthy human individuals. CDR1 is MNHNS and CDR2 is SASEGT in the germline V gene. V was pared by 1 base and J by 4 bases, with 10 bases between. CDR3 length equals 14 residues. The CD8 memory fraction combined CD45RO+ cells with TemRA cells (CCR7-negative CD45RA+). The method was immunoSEQ multiplex PCR; TCRdb's version includes in-frame clones alone and lacks a portion of them. The data show roughly 100,000 clones, just over 65% seen once. This clone was detected ten times or more. Its antigen is not known. Whole-study results and caveats: Only blood was sampled, and tissue TCR repertoires likely differ from blood ones.

Sequences were obtained from memory CD8+ T cells sorted from blood. As to subset: CD45RO+ cells pooled with CCR7-negative TemRA cells. The origin of this receptor is a woman in her 30s in good health. This chain uses TRBV6-1 with TRBJ1-1; no clear D. In nucleotides, the CDR3 is TGTGCCAGCAGTGAAGGACAAGAAGTCACTGAAGCTTTCTTT. It codes for CASSEGQEVTEAFF.